The 20 T cell receptor beta chains reported below all come from one sample, sequenced in a study of shared clonotypes between healthy human individuals. Sequencing used immunoSEQ multiplex PCR; TCRdb keeps in-frame clones, though not all of them. In the table there are roughly 1,500,000 clones, about 98% of which are singletons. The sequenced sample was naive CD4+ T cells sorted from blood. The subset: CD45RA+ positively selected. The receptors stem from a man between 25 and 39 years old in good health.

This chain uses TRBV7-9 with TRBJ2-7, with TRBD2 matching 11 bases. After removal of 1 base from V and 2 bases from J, the junction contained 4 bases not matched to a gene. The CDR3 runs 16 residues. Germline V CDR1 and CDR2: SEHNR, FQNEAQ (reference sequence). CDR3 region: CASSLGMTSGAYEQYF. For the CDR3, the DNA is TGTGCCAGCAGCTTAGGGATGACTAGCGGGGCCTACGAGCAGTACTTC.

V gene TRBV5-1 combines with J gene TRBJ2-2; tentatively, D is TRBD1 (7 bases). This CDR3 is built from 14 residues. V lost 4 bases, J lost 4 bases, and 11 bases lay in between. Germline V CDR1 and CDR2: SGHRS, YFSETQ. CDR3 in amino acids: CASSAEGATGELFF. DNA of the CDR3: TGCGCCAGCAGCGCGGAGGGGGCCACCGGGGAGCTGTTTTTT.

This clone appeared a single time. This chain uses TRBV7-6 with TRBJ2-3; 9 bases are a match to TRBD2. The germline V gene has CDR1 SGHVS and CDR2 FNYEAQ. Trimming at V came to 1 base and at J to 3 bases, leaving 2 bases not matched to a gene. The CDR3 spans 15 residues. CDR3 protein: CASSLGGGGTDTQYF. CDR3 DNA sequence: TGTGCCAGCAGCTTAGGCGGGGGGGGTACAGATACGCAGTATTTT.

This clone was recorded once. J is TRBJ2-1 and V is TRBV4-1, with a tentative D call TRBD1 (6 bases). The CDR3 covers 17 residues. The V end was cut by 4 bases, the J end by 5 bases, with 21 bases between. Germline V gene data show CDR1 as MGHRA and CDR2 as YSYEKL. The CDR3 loop reads CASSRTYTGMLNNEQFF. The CDR3 coding sequence is TGCGCCAGCAGCCGAACCTACACAGGGATGTTGAACAATGAGCAGTTCTTC.

CDR3 in amino acids: CAISSGGAVGQPQHF. CDR3 DNA: TGTGCCATCAGCTCAGGGGGCGCGGTTGGGCAGCCCCAGCATTTT. The chain has TRBV10-3 and TRBJ1-5; TRBD1 matches at 8 bases. Germline V CDR1 and CDR2: ENHRY, SYGVKD. CDR3 length: 15 amino acids. The V segment lost 6 bases and the J segment 7 bases; nucleotides outside the gene matches: 11.

The genes are TRBV14 and TRBJ2-2; D remains ambiguous. The CDR3 runs to 13 residues. The ends were cut back, 1 base at V and 8 bases at J, with 8 bases in the middle. The V gene's germline CDR1 is SGHDN and CDR2 FVKESK. The CDR3 sequence: CASSQGDWGELFF. The CDR3 DNA reads as TGTGCCAGCAGCCAAGGGGATTGGGGGGAGCTGTTTTTT. Using reference TRBV14 and TRBJ2-2 for the parts outside the CDR3, the full variable domain is EAGVTQFPSHSVIEKGQTVTLRCDPISGHDNLYWYRRVMGKEIKFLLHFVKESKQDESGMPNNRFLAERTGGTYSTLKVQPAELEDSGVYFCASSQGDWGELFFGEGSRLTVL.

This rearrangement joins TRBV7-9 to TRBJ1-5; 8 positions agree with TRBD1. CDR1 SEHNR and CDR2 FQNEAQ come from the germline V gene (reference sequence). CDR3 length: 16 residues. V was clipped by 1 base and J by 0 bases; unmatched bases: 2. The CDR3 region is CASSLGGQGSNQPQHF. The CDR3 DNA sequence: TGTGCCAGCAGCTTAGGCGGACAGGGTAGCAATCAGCCCCAGCATTTT. Based on the CDR3 plus reference TRBV7-9 and TRBJ1-5, the full variable domain is DTGVSQNPRHKITKRGQNVTFRCDPISEHNRLYWYRQTLGQGPEFLTYFQNEAQLEKSRLLSDRFSAERPKGSFSTLEIQRTEQGDSAMYLCASSLGGQGSNQPQHFGDGTRLSIL.

The chain uses TRBV28 and TRBJ1-4; possible D gene TRBD1, 6 bases. The germline V gene encodes CDR1 MDHEN and CDR2 SYDVKM. The CDR3 loop spans 16 amino acids. Trimming cost V 8 bases and J 14 bases, with 30 bases left between them. The CDR3: CASSSYRVPTPAVLFF. The CDR3 bases are TGTGCCAGCTCTTCATACAGGGTCCCCACCCCTGCGGTTCTGTTTTTT.

This clone was seen once. J is TRBJ2-2 and V is TRBV11-3; TRBD1 matches 9 bases. V was clipped by 2 bases and J by 6 bases; unmatched bases: 7. This CDR3 has 16 amino acids. From germline, CDR1 is SGHNT and CDR2 YENEEA. The CDR3 protein is CASSLSPDRGAGELFF. The CDR3 bases are TGTGCCAGCAGCTTATCGCCGGACAGGGGAGCCGGGGAGCTGTTTTTT. Supplemented by reference TRBV11-3 and TRBJ2-2, the full variable domain reads EAGVVQSPRYKIIEKKQPVAFWCNPISGHNTLYWYLQNLGQGPELLIRYENEEAVDDSQLPKDRFSAERLKGVDSTLKIQPAELGDSAVYLCASSLSPDRGAGELFFGEGSRLTVL.

The V gene is TRBV18, the J gene TRBJ1-5; D is undetermined. V lost 1 base and J lost 7, with 14 bases in between. The CDR3 totals 15 residues. Germline loops: CDR1 KGHSH, CDR2 LQKENI. The CDR3 nucleotides read TGTGCCAGCTCACCACAGGAATACGGAGAGCAGCCCCAGCATTTT. Its protein product is CASSPQEYGEQPQHF.

V and J are TRBV4-2 and TRBJ2-7, with TRBD1 matching over 9 bases. The CDR3 extends over 15 amino acids. Germline lookup yields CDR1 LGHNA and CDR2 YNFKEQ. V shed 3 bases and J 9 bases; nucleotides not matched to a gene: 12. The CDR3 DNA reads TGTGCCAGCAGCCATCCTCCGGGACAGGGAATTGGGCAGTACTTC. It encodes CASSHPPGQGIGQYF.

Remarks on this clone: Other DNA sequences in this sample translate to the same CDR3. The genes are TRBV2 and TRBJ1-2; no clear D gene. This CDR3 is 14 amino acids long. Trimming removed 1 base at V and 3 bases at J, with 9 bases between. Looked up from germline, CDR1 is SNHLY and CDR2 is FYNNEI. CDR3 sequence: CASSEGGSYYGYTF. The CDR3 DNA reads as TGTGCCAGCAGTGAAGGCGGGAGCTACTATGGCTACACCTTC.

DNA for the CDR3: TGTGCCAGCAGTTTATTCCGGGACAGGGCCTACGAGCAGTACTTC. Translation: CASSLFRDRAYEQYF. V and J are TRBV28 and TRBJ2-7, with 9 nucleotides matching TRBD1. Germline V gives CDR1 MDHEN, CDR2 SYDVKM. V gave up 1 base and J gave up 2 bases; unmatched junction bases: 3. The CDR3 covers 15 residues.

V usage is TRBV7-2 and J usage is TRBJ2-3, with D unresolved. Trimming removed 5 bases at V and 5 bases at J, with 8 bases between. The germline CDR1 and CDR2 sequences are SGHTA and FQGNSA. The CDR3 runs 12 residues. CDR3 loop: CASSRRLDTQYF. The CDR3 DNA reads as TGTGCCAGCAGCCGCAGATTAGATACGCAGTATTTT.

The chain links TRBV19 to TRBJ2-5, with TRBD1 matching 11 bases. Germline V gene sequence: CDR1 LNHDA, CDR2 SQIVND (reference sequence). V lost 10 bases to trimming and J lost 9 bases; unmatched junction nucleotides: 13. There are 14 residues in the CDR3. In nucleotides, the CDR3 is TGTGCCACCAGCCCCGGGACAGGGGGTTGGGCCCAGTACTTC. This translates into CATSPGTGGWAQYF.

This clone was seen a single time. The V call is TRBV6-5, the J call TRBJ1-2; 9 bases line up with TRBD1. The germline V gene has CDR1 MNHEY and CDR2 SVGAGI. There are 15 residues in the CDR3. J gave up 8 bases and V 2 bases, and 9 bases lay outside the gene matches. CDR3 amino acids: CASSYTTGGDWGYTF. CDR3 sequence (DNA): TGTGCCAGCAGTTACACCACAGGGGGCGACTGGGGCTACACCTTC.

Worth noting for this clone: This same CDR3 is encoded by further DNA sequences in the sample. The chain links TRBV5-1 to TRBJ2-7, with TRBD2 matching over 9 bases. This CDR3 comprises 14 residues. Germline V gene sequence: CDR1 SGHRS, CDR2 YFSETQ. The V gene end was trimmed by 0 bases and the J gene end by 3 bases; junction bases not matched to a gene: 1. For the CDR3, the DNA is TGCGCCAGCAGCTTGGCTAGCGGGAACTACGAGCAGTACTTC. The encoded protein is CASSLASGNYEQYF. Using reference TRBV5-1 and TRBJ2-7 for the parts outside the CDR3, the full variable domain is KAGVTQTPRYLIKTRGQQVTLSCSPISGHRSVSWYQQTPGQGLQFLFEYFSETQRNKGNFPGRFSGRQFSNSRSEMNVSTLELGDSALYLCASSLASGNYEQYFGPGTRLTVT.

The rearrangement links TRBV16 to TRBJ1-1, with D uncertain. V gave up 1 base and J gave up 6 bases, with 6 bases separating them. The CDR3 has 12 residues. From germline, CDR1 is KGHSY and CDR2 FQNENV. CDR3 sequence: CASSQFLSEAFF. In nucleotides, the CDR3 is TGTGCCAGCAGCCAATTTCTCTCTGAAGCTTTCTTT.

The chain has TRBV9 and TRBJ1-5, with a weak D call TRBD1 (5 bases). This CDR3 spans 14 amino acids. The ends were cut back, 0 bases at V and 6 bases at J, with 10 bases in the middle. Germline V CDR1 and CDR2: SGDLS, YYNGEE. The CDR3 nucleotides read TGTGCCAGCAGCGTAGAGTCAGGGTTTCAGCCCCAGCATTTT. This translates into CASSVESGFQPQHF.

The chain recombines TRBV5-1 with TRBJ2-7; 10 bases map to TRBD1. The CDR3 spans 15 residues. V lost 4 bases, J lost 4 bases, and 8 bases stayed unmatched. Germline CDR1 SGHRS, CDR2 YFSETQ. The CDR3 spells CASSQRDRGVYEQYF. The CDR3 bases are TGCGCCAGCAGCCAGCGGGACAGGGGAGTGTACGAGCAGTACTTC.